This entry lists 3 T cell receptor beta chains sequenced from one sample in a study of blood T cell repertoires in COVID-19. The table came from immunoSEQ multiplex PCR; TCRdb's copy has only in-frame clones and leaves some out. This table holds about 220,000 clones, 82% found once. Sequenced input: peripheral blood. These receptors were taken from a woman aged 80 or over with acute or convalescent COVID-19.

The genes are TRBV7-8 and TRBJ1-1; the D gene is possibly TRBD1 (6 bases). V was shortened by 0 bases and J by 12 bases, with 17 bases between the two germline ends. The CDR3 runs to 14 residues. CDR1 SGHVS and CDR2 FQNEAQ come from the germline V gene. For the CDR3, the DNA is TGTGCCAGCAGCTTAGCGACAGGCCTAGGAGTAACTTTCTTT. It specifies CASSLATGLGVTFF.

This chain uses TRBV6-5 with TRBJ1-3; weak D call: TRBD1 (6 bases). The CDR3 loop spans 15 amino acids. Germline loops: CDR1 MNHEY, CDR2 SVGAGI. Trimming shortened V by 9 bases and J by 2 bases, and 17 bases separated the two germline ends. The CDR3, as DNA: TGTGCCAGTATCGAGACAGGCCTCGCTGGAAACACCATATATTTT. Translated, it gives CASIETGLAGNTIYF.

This CDR3 reads CASSERTGSGSYGYTF. Written as DNA, the CDR3 is TGTGCCAGCAGCGAACGGACAGGGTCTGGAAGCTATGGCTACACCTTC. The chain carries TRBV11-1 and TRBJ1-2; 8 nucleotides match TRBD1. Trimming removed 5 bases from V and 4 bases from J; junction bases left unmatched: 12. This CDR3 is built from 16 residues. CDR1 SGHAT and CDR2 FQDESV come from the germline V gene (reference sequence).